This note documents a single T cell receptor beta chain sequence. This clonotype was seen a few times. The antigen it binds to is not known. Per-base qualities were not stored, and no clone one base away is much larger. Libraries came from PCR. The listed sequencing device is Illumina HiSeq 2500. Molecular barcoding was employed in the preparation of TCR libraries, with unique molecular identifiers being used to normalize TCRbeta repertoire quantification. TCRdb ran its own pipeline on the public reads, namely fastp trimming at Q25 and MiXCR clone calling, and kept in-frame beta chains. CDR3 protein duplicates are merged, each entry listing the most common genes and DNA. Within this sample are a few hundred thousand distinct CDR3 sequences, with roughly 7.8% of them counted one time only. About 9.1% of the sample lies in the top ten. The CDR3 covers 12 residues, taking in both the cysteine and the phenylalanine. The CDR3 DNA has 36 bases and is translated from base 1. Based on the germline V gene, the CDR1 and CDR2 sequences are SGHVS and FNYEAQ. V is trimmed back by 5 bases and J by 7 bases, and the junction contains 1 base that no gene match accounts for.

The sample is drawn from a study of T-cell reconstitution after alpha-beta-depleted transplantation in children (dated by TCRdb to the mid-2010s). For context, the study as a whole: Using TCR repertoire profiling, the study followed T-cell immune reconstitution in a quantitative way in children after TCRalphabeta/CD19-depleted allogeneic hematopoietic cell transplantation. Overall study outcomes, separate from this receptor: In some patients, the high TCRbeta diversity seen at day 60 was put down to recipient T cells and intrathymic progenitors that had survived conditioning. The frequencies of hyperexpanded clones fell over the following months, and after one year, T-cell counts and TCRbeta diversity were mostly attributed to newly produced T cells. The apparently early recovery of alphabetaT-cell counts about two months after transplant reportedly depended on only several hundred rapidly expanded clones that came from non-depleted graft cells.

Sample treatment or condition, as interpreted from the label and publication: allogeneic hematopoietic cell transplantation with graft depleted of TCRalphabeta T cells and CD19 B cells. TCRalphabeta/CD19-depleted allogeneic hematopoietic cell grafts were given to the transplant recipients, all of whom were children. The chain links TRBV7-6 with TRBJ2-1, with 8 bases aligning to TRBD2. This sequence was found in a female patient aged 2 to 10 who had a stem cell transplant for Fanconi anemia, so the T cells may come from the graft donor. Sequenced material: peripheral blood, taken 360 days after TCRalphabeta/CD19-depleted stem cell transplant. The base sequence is TGTGCCAGCAGCACGGGGGGGAATGAGCAGTTCTTC. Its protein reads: CASSTGGNEQFF.